Below, 19 T cell receptor beta chains from the same sample are listed, as sequenced in a study of T-cell memory formation after mild COVID-19 (dated by TCRdb to the early 2020s). Receptor libraries were prepared by 5' RACE. Sequencing used an Illumina NovaSeq 6000. TCRdb passed the public sequencing reads through fastp at Q25 and MiXCR, retaining productive beta sequences. Here each entry gathers all rows of one CDR3 protein and keeps the most common genes and DNA. The sample profile shows roughly 560,000 distinct CDR3 sequences; around 20% of them were found once. The leading ten clones occupy around 12% of the sample. Material: PBMCs or a T cell subset sorted from them (not recorded which). Receptors were obtained from an adult woman who had mild COVID-19 (a few samples of this study predate the infection). The sample titles of this study are shuffled in the database, so cell type and time point are left out; the donor was told from shared clones.

A few counts support this clonotype. CDR3 protein: CASSLGGTSNQPQHF. Here the CDR3 DNA reads TGTGCCAGCAGCCTAGGTGGCACTAGCAATCAGCCCCAGCATTTT. V usage is TRBV3-1 and J usage is TRBJ1-5, with unresolved D. This CDR3 is built from 15 residues. Per the germline V gene, CDR1 is LGHDT and CDR2 is YNNKEL (reference sequence). V lost 4 bases and J lost 0, with 10 bases in between. Full variable domain (rest looked up from reference TRBV3-1 and TRBJ1-5): DTAVSQTPKYLVTQMGNDKSIKCEQNLGHDTMYWYKQDSKKFLKIMFSYNNKELIINETVPNRFSPKSPDKAHLNLHINSLELGDSAVYFCASSLGGTSNQPQHFGDGTRLSIL.

The chain combines TRBV7-9 with TRBJ1-2; D gene ambiguous. Germline values: CDR1 SEHNR, CDR2 FQNEAQ (reference sequence). The germline V and J ends were trimmed by 2 bases and 0 bases, with 7 bases remaining between them. The length of the CDR3 is 14 residues. CDR3 region: CASSLMGTNYGYTF. The CDR3 region has the DNA TGTGCCAGCAGCTTAATGGGAACTAACTATGGCTACACCTTC.

This clonotype was seen a few times. The rearrangement joins TRBV11-2 to TRBJ2-7; D is perhaps TRBD2 (6 bases). V was cut by 4 bases and J by 3 bases, with 10 bases left in between. Germline CDR1 and CDR2: SGHAT and FQNNGV. The CDR3 extends over 13 amino acids. The CDR3 coding sequence is TGTGCCAGCAGCTACGGGACTCTCTACGAGCAGTACTTC. Its protein is CASSYGTLYEQYF.

The J gene is TRBJ2-7, the V gene TRBV11-3; 10 nucleotides agree with TRBD2. After removal of 5 bases from V and 6 bases from J, the junction contained 4 bases not matched to a gene. CDR1 is SGHNT and CDR2 is YENEEA in the germline V gene. There are 13 residues in the CDR3. This CDR3 is CASSLGTSAEQYF. The CDR3 DNA follows: TGTGCCAGCAGCCTCGGGACTAGCGCCGAGCAGTACTTC.

This clonotype has ten or more counts. This chain uses TRBV12-3 or TRBV12-4 with TRBJ2-2, with D unclear. Trimming shortened V by 6 bases and J by 7 bases, and 6 bases separated the two germline ends. The CDR3 spans 11 residues. CDR3 in DNA: TGTGCCAGCAGCTTAATCGGGGAGCTGTTTTTT. The encoded protein is CASSLIGELFF.

This clonotype has just a few counts. The J gene is TRBJ2-1, the V gene TRBV29-1; 8 nucleotides align to TRBD1. Germline CDR1 reads SQVTM; CDR2 reads ANQGSEA. V lost 7 bases, J lost 9 bases, and 11 bases stayed unmatched. The CDR3 extends over 13 amino acids. The CDR3 spells CSASDREASEQFF. The CDR3 DNA follows: TGCAGCGCTTCGGACAGGGAAGCCAGTGAGCAGTTCTTC.

This chain uses TRBV12-3 or TRBV12-4 with TRBJ2-5; the match to TRBD1 covers 10 bases. The CDR3 contains 16 residues. Trimming cost V 3 bases and J 2 bases; bases outside gene matches: 6. The CDR3 coding sequence is TGTGCCAGCAGTTTTACCCCGGGACAGGGGCAAGAGACCCAGTACTTC. This sequence encodes CASSFTPGQGQETQYF.

The rearrangement uses TRBV14 and TRBJ2-5, with a tentative D call TRBD1 (5 bases). The CDR3 totals 16 residues. Per germline, CDR1 SGHDN and CDR2 FVKESK. V shed 0 bases and J shed 0 bases, with 11 bases lying between them. CDR3: CASSQDSAGYQETQYF. The CDR3 DNA reads as TGTGCCAGCAGCCAAGATTCCGCAGGGTACCAAGAGACCCAGTACTTC. The complete variable domain, with remaining parts taken from reference TRBV14 and TRBJ2-5, reads EAGVTQFPSHSVIEKGQTVTLRCDPISGHDNLYWYRRVMGKEIKFLLHFVKESKQDESGMPNNRFLAERTGGTYSTLKVQPAELEDSGVYFCASSQDSAGYQETQYFGPGTRLLVL.

This clonotype has more than one count but fewer than ten. V gene TRBV7-9 combines with J gene TRBJ1-1; weak D call: TRBD1 (5 bases). CDR3 length equals 16 residues. Looked up from germline, CDR1 is SEHNR and CDR2 is FQNEAQ (reference sequence). V gave up 5 bases and J gave up 5 bases, with 21 bases separating them. CDR3 nucleotide sequence: TGTGCCAGCAGCCCGCCCTCGCAGGGAGAAGGAACTGAAGCTTTCTTT. Translated, it gives CASSPPSQGEGTEAFF.

This clonotype showed up just a few times. This chain joins TRBV29-1 and TRBJ2-7; 13 nucleotides line up with TRBD2. This CDR3 region has 14 residues. Germline V gives CDR1 SQVTM, CDR2 ANQGSEA. With 6 bases clipped from V and 5 bases from J, the junction kept 7 bases outside the gene matches. The CDR3 loop reads CSVRTSGSFDEQYF. As DNA, the CDR3 is TGCAGCGTACGGACTAGCGGGAGTTTCGACGAGCAGTACTTC.

This clonotype was counted many times. The chain has TRBV12-3 or TRBV12-4 and TRBJ2-5; perhaps TRBD2 as D (7 bases). The CDR3 runs 14 residues. With 6 bases removed from V and 5 bases from J, the gap between germline ends came to 16 bases. CDR3 amino acids: CASSPVGGRETQYF. The DNA of the CDR3 is TGTGCCAGCAGCCCTGTCGGGGGGCGGGAGACCCAGTACTTC.

This clonotype was counted ten times or more. The V call is TRBV12-3 or TRBV12-4, the J call TRBJ2-1; TRBD2 matches at 8 bases. V trimming: 6 bases; J trimming: 6 bases; junction bases outside the gene matches: 13. This CDR3 is 16 amino acids long. The DNA of the CDR3 is TGTGCCAGCAGGAGGACGAGCGGGAGTCGCCCCAATGAGCAGTTCTTC. It yields the protein CASRRTSGSRPNEQFF.

This clonotype has a handful of counts. CDR3 coding DNA: TGTGCCAGCAGTCCGCTCATCCGGACAGCCGGGGAGCTGTTTTTT. This gives the protein CASSPLIRTAGELFF. The V and J genes are TRBV27 and TRBJ2-2; perhaps TRBD1 as D (6 bases). Germline V CDR1 and CDR2: MNHEY, SMNVEV (reference sequence). The CDR3 length is 15 residues. The V end lost 5 bases, the J end lost 6 bases, and 16 bases lay between the germline ends.

There are a few counts of this clonotype. CDR3 sequence reads: CASSKGTGSIWDTEAFF. In DNA form, the CDR3 reads TGTGCCAGTAGTAAAGGGACAGGGAGCATTTGGGACACTGAAGCTTTCTTT. This chain links TRBV19 with TRBJ1-1; 9 nucleotides line up with TRBD1. V lost 4 bases, J lost 3 bases, and 12 bases stayed unmatched. The CDR3 covers 17 residues. CDR1 and CDR2 (germline): LNHDA, SQIVND (reference sequence).

This clonotype was counted only a few times. The chain employs TRBV7-9 and TRBJ2-3, with D possibly matching TRBD1 (6 bases). The ends were cut back, 5 bases at V and 4 bases at J, with 19 bases in the middle. The CDR3 has 16 residues. Germline V CDR1 and CDR2: SEHNR, FQNEAQ (reference sequence). The CDR3, as DNA: TGTGCCAGCAGCCCACCCTGGGACATAGGGGCAGATACGCAGTATTTT. Translation gives CASSPPWDIGADTQYF.

This clonotype was observed a few times. Here the CDR3 DNA reads TGCAGCGTTGATGGGCTAGCGGGAGATAAATCCTACAATGAGCAGTTCTTC. Translating gives CSVDGLAGDKSYNEQFF. The rearrangement links TRBV29-1 to TRBJ2-1; 10 bases are shared with TRBD2. Per germline, CDR1 SQVTM and CDR2 ANQGSEA. There are 17 residues in the CDR3. The junction had 9 bases not matched to a gene; V was cut back by 3 bases and J by 1 base.

This rearrangement joins TRBV7-2 to TRBJ2-2; D might be TRBD2 (5 bases). The germline V gene has CDR1 SGHTA and CDR2 FQGNSA. There are 15 residues in the CDR3. V shed 1 base and J shed 4 bases, with 10 bases lying between them. CDR3 loop: CASSLGLAATGELFF. The CDR3 region has the DNA TGTGCCAGCAGCTTAGGGCTAGCTGCCACCGGGGAGCTGTTTTTT.

The chain joins TRBV30 to TRBJ1-1, with 8 nucleotides matching TRBD1. The CDR3 totals 13 residues. The ends lost 8 bases at V and 4 bases at J; junction bases unmatched: 9. The germline V gene encodes CDR1 GTSNPN and CDR2 SVGIG (reference sequence). CDR3 in amino acids: CAGQGLGGTEAFF. The DNA of the CDR3 is TGTGCCGGACAGGGACTTGGGGGCACTGAAGCTTTCTTT. Full variable domain (rest looked up from reference TRBV30 and TRBJ1-1): SQTIHQWPATLVQPVGSPLSLECTVEGTSNPNLYWYRQAAGRGLQLLFYSVGIGQISSEVPQNLSASRPQDRQFILSSKKLLLSDSGFYLCAGQGLGGTEAFFGQGTRLTVV.

This clonotype was detected a few times. The chain combines TRBV7-9 with TRBJ2-7, with a weak D call TRBD1 (6 bases). Germline V gives CDR1 SEHNR, CDR2 FQNEAQ (reference sequence). V was trimmed by 4 bases and J by 2 bases, leaving 12 bases between them. CDR3 length equals 14 residues. Here the CDR3 DNA reads TGTGCCAGCAGCTCACCAGGGGTAACCTACGAGCAGTACTTC. This gives the protein CASSSPGVTYEQYF.